These 24 T cell receptor beta chains were all obtained from the same sample, sequenced in a study of CD8 T cells in ankylosing spondylitis. Using its own MiXCR run on the 5' RACE reads, TCRdb lists one record per CDR3 protein. The data contain 220,000 or so distinct CDR3 sequences, about 10% of them seen just once; the ten biggest clones take up roughly a fifth. The sequenced sample was blood, either unsorted or a sorted T cell fraction (not recorded which). These receptors were collected from a male donor with ankylosing spondylitis or in good health (not recorded which).

In its sample, this clonotype was seen a few times. The chain employs TRBV7-2 and TRBJ2-2, with 9 bases identical to TRBD2. The V gene end was trimmed by 5 bases and the J gene end by 1 base; junction bases not matched to a gene: 8. The CDR3 covers 17 residues. Germline loops: CDR1 SGHTA, CDR2 FQGNSA. The CDR3 sequence: CASSQEPSGVNTGELFF. The CDR3 coding sequence is TGTGCCAGCAGCCAAGAACCTAGCGGGGTGAACACCGGGGAGCTGTTTTTT.

This clonotype was seen many times. The chain is built from TRBV5-6 and TRBJ1-5; D is unresolved. Trimming pared 4 bases from V and 7 bases from J, leaving 15 bases between. Germline CDR1 and CDR2: SGHDT and YYEEEE. The CDR3 length is 14 residues. The CDR3 is CASSLSGVVQPQHF. DNA of the CDR3: TGTGCCAGCAGCCTTAGCGGGGTCGTCCAGCCCCAGCATTTT.

This clonotype occurred many times. The chain's CDR3 is CASSLSGNSNQPQHF. The DNA for the CDR3 is TGTGCCAGCAGTTTATCGGGAAATAGCAATCAGCCCCAGCATTTT. The genes are TRBV27 and TRBJ1-5; no clear D. The V end lost 0 bases, the J end lost 0 bases, and 6 bases lay between the germline ends. The CDR3 contains 15 residues. CDR1 is MNHEY and CDR2 is SMNVEV in the germline V gene (reference sequence).

This clonotype came up many times. The chain joins TRBV5-6 to TRBJ1-5; 7 bases are a match to TRBD1. Germline V lookup: CDR1 SGHDT, CDR2 YYEEEE. The ends lost 4 bases at V and 4 bases at J; junction bases unmatched: 11. The CDR3 is 16 amino acids. The CDR3 nucleotides are TGTGCCAGCAGCACTAATACAGGGGTGAGGAATCAGCCCCAGCATTTT. This gives the protein CASSTNTGVRNQPQHF.

Ten or more counts support this clonotype. This chain joins TRBV12-3 or TRBV12-4 and TRBJ1-1; 8 nucleotides match TRBD1. V gave up 7 bases and J gave up 1 base; unmatched junction bases: 2. This CDR3 is 13 amino acids long. The DNA of the CDR3 is TGTGCCAGCACCGGACAGGGGAACACTGAAGCTTTCTTT. This gives the protein CASTGQGNTEAFF.

This clonotype was detected ten times or more. The chain is built from TRBV5-5 and TRBJ1-2; D ambiguous. The CDR3 has 14 amino acids. The germline gives CDR1 SGHKS, CDR2 YYEKEE (reference sequence). V lost 0 bases, J lost 3 bases, and 9 bases lay in between. CDR3: CASSLGRGYYGYTF. CDR3 coding DNA: TGTGCCAGCAGCTTGGGTCGCGGCTACTATGGCTACACCTTC.

There are a few counts of this clonotype. The chain recombines TRBV5-5 with TRBJ2-5, with no clear D. Trimming took off 1 base at V and 5 bases at J, with 12 bases between the two ends. CDR1 is SGHKS, CDR2 YYEKEE, per germline (reference sequence). This CDR3 has 14 amino acids. The CDR3 spells CASSLTVFGETQYF. For the CDR3, the DNA is TGTGCCAGCAGCTTGACCGTGTTTGGGGAGACCCAGTACTTC.

This clonotype has a count of ten or more. V gene TRBV5-1 combines with J gene TRBJ2-2, with D hard to call. V shed 0 bases and J shed 2 bases, with 5 bases lying between them. The CDR3 runs to 14 residues. Germline CDR1 is SGHRS and CDR2 is YFSETQ. This CDR3 reads CASSLATNTGELFF. The CDR3 nucleotides are TGCGCCAGCAGCTTGGCCACAAACACCGGGGAGCTGTTTTTT.

This clonotype occurred many times. The chain carries TRBV28 and TRBJ2-3; TRBD2 matches at 7 bases. Germline V gives CDR1 MDHEN, CDR2 SYDVKM. V lost 8 bases, J lost 6 bases, and 11 bases stayed unmatched. The CDR3 totals 14 residues. DNA for the CDR3: TGTGCCAGCGGCACGGCGGGAGTCGAGGATACGCAGTATTTT. Translating gives CASGTAGVEDTQYF.

The chain is built from TRBV20-1 and TRBJ1-5; 10 bases are a match to TRBD1. The CDR3 sequence is 16 residues long. CDR1 DFQATT and CDR2 SNEGSKA come from the germline V gene (reference sequence). V gave up 5 bases and J gave up 2 bases; unmatched junction bases: 9. The CDR3 coding sequence is TGCAGTGCTCTTAAAGGACAGGGGGACGGCAATCAGCCCCAGCATTTT. Translating gives CSALKGQGDGNQPQHF.

In this sample, this clonotype turned up a few times. This chain connects TRBV5-1 to TRBJ1-1; the D gene is possibly TRBD1 (6 bases). V lost 1 base and J 0 bases, leaving 13 bases between the germline ends. Germline CDR1 reads SGHRS; CDR2 reads YFSETQ. The CDR3 is 16 amino acids. The CDR3 region has the DNA TGCGCCAGCAGCTTGAGGGGGTCCCCCATGAACACTGAAGCTTTCTTT. Amino acid sequence: CASSLRGSPMNTEAFF.

This clonotype was observed at least ten times. The J gene is TRBJ2-3, the V gene TRBV7-2; 9 bases agree with TRBD1. The V and J ends lost 4 bases and 4 bases, in that order; junction bases with no gene match: 12. The CDR3 is 17 amino acids. The germline V gene has CDR1 SGHTA and CDR2 FQGNSA. The chain's CDR3 is CASSSNRGQVLADTQYF. In DNA, the CDR3 is TGTGCCAGCAGCTCAAACAGGGGGCAGGTGTTGGCAGATACGCAGTATTTT.

There are many counts of this clonotype. This sequence joins TRBV6-1 and TRBJ2-1; TRBD1 matches at 9 bases. Germline V gene sequence: CDR1 MNHNS, CDR2 SASEGT. This CDR3 has 14 residues. The J segment lost 5 bases and the V segment lost 6 bases, leaving 5 bases of the junction unmatched. The CDR3 spells CASRGGQGHNEQFF. In DNA form, the CDR3 reads TGTGCCAGCAGAGGGGGACAGGGCCACAATGAGCAGTTCTTC.

This clonotype was counted many times. The V call is TRBV6-1, the J call TRBJ1-1; no reliable D call. This CDR3 is built from 15 residues. Looked up from germline, CDR1 is MNHNS and CDR2 is SASEGT. Trimming took 5 bases from V and 1 from J, leaving 14 bases between them. CDR3 sequence: CASSPFGQKNTEAFF. The CDR3 DNA reads as TGTGCCAGCAGTCCCTTTGGGCAGAAGAACACTGAAGCTTTCTTT.

This clonotype was seen ten or more times. The CDR3 region has the DNA TGCGCCAGCCGGACAGGGGAGACCCAGTACTTC. Translating it yields CASRTGETQYF. V is TRBV5-1 and J is TRBJ2-5, with 8 bases lining up with TRBD1. Germline trimming cut 7 bases from V and 5 bases from J; bases unmatched to any gene: 1. The germline CDR1 and CDR2 sequences are SGHRS and YFSETQ. The length of the CDR3 is 11 residues.

The rearrangement joins TRBV2 to TRBJ2-7, with D possibly matching TRBD1 (5 bases). V dropped 4 bases and J dropped 2 bases, with 9 bases sitting between them. Looked up from germline, CDR1 is SNHLY and CDR2 is FYNNEI. CDR3 length equals 13 residues. The CDR3 here is CASSADSPYEQYF. CDR3 coding DNA: TGTGCCAGCAGTGCTGACAGCCCCTACGAGCAGTACTTC. Complete variable domain (other parts from reference TRBV2 and TRBJ2-7): EPEVTQTPSHQVTQMGQEVILRCVPISNHLYFYWYRQILGQKVEFLVSFYNNEISEKSEIFDDQFSVERPDGSNFTLKIRSTKLEDSAMYFCASSADSPYEQYFGPGTRLTVT.

This clonotype was counted many times. V usage is TRBV20-1 and J usage is TRBJ2-1, with TRBD2 matching 7 bases. Germline lookup yields CDR1 DFQATT and CDR2 SNEGSKA (reference sequence). With 6 bases clipped from V and 11 bases from J, the junction kept 16 bases outside the gene matches. The CDR3 loop spans 14 amino acids. CDR3 sequence: CSAAHASGEPKQFF. For the CDR3, the DNA is TGCAGTGCGGCTCATGCCAGCGGGGAACCCAAGCAGTTCTTC.

This chain joins TRBV20-1 and TRBJ2-6; 9 positions match TRBD1. The CDR3 totals 14 residues. Germline V gives CDR1 DFQATT, CDR2 SNEGSKA (reference sequence). V shed 6 bases, J shed 19 bases, and the junction held 19 bases outside the gene matches. The CDR3 DNA reads TGCAGTGCAAGGGACAGGGCACAGGAAAGAGGAAAAACTTTC. Residues: CSARDRAQERGKTF.

This clonotype appeared many times. The CDR3: CASSLAKERSPLHF. Here the CDR3 DNA reads TGTGCCAGCAGTTTAGCGAAGGAGCGGTCACCCCTCCACTTT. The chain joins TRBV12-3 or TRBV12-4 to TRBJ1-6; D not resolved. The CDR3 is 14 residues long. The V and J ends lost 0 bases and 10 bases respectively, with 10 bases between them.

This sequence joins TRBV5-1 and TRBJ1-3; D unclear. V was pared by 0 bases and J by 6 bases, with 13 bases between. CDR3 size: 15 residues. Germline values: CDR1 SGHRS, CDR2 YFSETQ. CDR3 residues: CASSLVGSRENTIYF. The CDR3 bases are TGCGCCAGCAGCTTGGTTGGCAGCCGTGAAAACACCATATATTTT.

This clonotype occurred many times. The chain joins TRBV20-1 to TRBJ1-2, with no clear D. Trimming took 5 bases from V and 8 from J, leaving 21 bases between them. Germline V lookup: CDR1 DFQATT, CDR2 SNEGSKA (reference sequence). The CDR3 contains 14 residues. The CDR3 loop reads CSAFLSSASFGYTF. CDR3 DNA: TGCAGTGCTTTTCTCTCGTCGGCCTCCTTCGGCTACACCTTC.

This clonotype was detected many times. The chain employs TRBV5-1 and TRBJ2-3; D remains unclear. With 3 bases removed from V and 0 bases from J, the gap between germline ends came to 14 bases. Germline CDR1 SGHRS, CDR2 YFSETQ. The CDR3 loop spans 16 amino acids. For the CDR3, the DNA is TGCGCCAGCAGCTATTCTAATTACCCTAGCACAGATACGCAGTATTTT. The encoded protein is CASSYSNYPSTDTQYF.

This clonotype was seen a few times. J is TRBJ1-5 and V is TRBV4-2; tentatively, D is TRBD1 (6 bases). Germline values: CDR1 LGHNA, CDR2 YNFKEQ. Trimming stripped 0 bases from V and 1 base from J, with 13 bases between. The length of the CDR3 is 17 residues. CDR3: CASSQDLGRGSNQPQHF. CDR3 nucleotide sequence: TGTGCCAGCAGCCAAGATCTAGGAAGGGGGAGCAATCAGCCCCAGCATTTT.

This clonotype showed up many times. The chain is built from TRBV24-1 and TRBJ2-2; D possibly uses TRBD1 or TRBD2 (5 bases each). Trimming pared 9 bases from V and 6 bases from J, leaving 13 bases between. Germline assignment: CDR1 KGHDR and CDR2 SFDVKD. There are 13 residues in the CDR3. CDR3 sequence (DNA): TGTGCCACCCGAAGAGGGGCTTCCGGGGAGCTGTTTTTT. Its protein is CATRRGASGELFF.